This is a list of T cell receptor beta chains from one sample in a study of blood T cell repertoires in COVID-19. Method: immunoSEQ multiplex PCR; TCRdb's copy keeps in-frame clones and lacks some. This sample carries 23,000 or so clones, around 87% of them seen once, and the ten largest clones take more than 7%. Sequences were obtained from peripheral blood. Every receptor here comes from a man aged 50-60 years with active COVID-19. CDR3s include the opening cysteine and the closing phenylalanine or tryptophan. The D gene is left open where the match is weak. Part of the rows lack a size; the others show once, few, many or a class for expanded clones.

v_gene: TRBV4-1; j_gene: TRBJ1-5; abundance: few; d_gene: NA; CDR3aa: CASSQGHSNQPQHF; CDR3nt: TGCGCCAGCAGCCAAGGACACAGCAATCAGCCCCAGCATTTT
v_gene: TRBV3-1/TRBV3-2; j_gene: TRBJ2-5; abundance: NA; d_gene: TRBD2; CDR3aa: CASSQVRGGRETQYF; CDR3nt: TGTGCCAGCAGCCAAGTACGGGGGGGCCGTGAGACCCAGTACTTC
v_gene: TRBV5-1; j_gene: TRBJ2-3; abundance: NA; d_gene: TRBD1; CDR3aa: CASSLQGVITDTQYF; CDR3nt: TGCGCCAGCAGCTTGCAGGGGGTTATCACAGATACGCAGTATTTT
v_gene: TRBV7-2; j_gene: TRBJ1-3; abundance: NA; d_gene: TRBD1; CDR3aa: CASSLLPTGVGNTIYF; CDR3nt: TGTGCCAGCAGCTTATTACCGACAGGGGTTGGAAACACCATATATTTT
v_gene: TRBV10-1; j_gene: TRBJ2-3; abundance: NA; d_gene: NA; CDR3aa: CASSATPGGTDTQYF; CDR3nt: TGCGCCAGCAGTGCGACACCCGGGGGCACAGATACGCAGTATTTT
v_gene: TRBV10-1; j_gene: TRBJ1-2; abundance: NA; d_gene: NA; CDR3aa: CASSENQGYGYTF; CDR3nt: TGCGCCAGCAGTGAGAATCAGGGCTATGGCTACACCTTC
v_gene: TRBV4-1; j_gene: TRBJ2-7; abundance: NA; d_gene: NA; CDR3aa: CASSRGSSYEQYF; CDR3nt: TGCGCCAGCAGCCGCGGGTCCTCCTACGAGCAGTACTTC
v_gene: TRBV14; j_gene: TRBJ2-1; abundance: NA; d_gene: TRBD1; CDR3aa: CASSRGQGVEQFF; CDR3nt: TGTGCCAGCAGCCGCGGACAGGGTGTTGAGCAGTTCTTC
v_gene: TRBV7-2; j_gene: TRBJ1-3; abundance: NA; d_gene: TRBD1; CDR3aa: CASSPSRDRAGNTIYF; CDR3nt: TGTGCCAGCAGCCCTAGCCGGGACAGGGCTGGAAACACCATATATTTT
v_gene: TRBV4-1; j_gene: TRBJ1-1; abundance: NA; d_gene: NA; CDR3aa: CASSQEGGFAEAFF; CDR3nt: TGCGCCAGCAGCCAAGAGGGAGGATTCGCTGAAGCTTTCTTT
v_gene: TRBV19; j_gene: TRBJ1-4; abundance: NA; d_gene: TRBD1; CDR3aa: CASSRDSGNNEKLFF; CDR3nt: TGTGCCAGTAGCCGGGACAGTGGGAATAATGAAAAACTGTTTTTT
v_gene: TRBV27; j_gene: TRBJ1-2; abundance: NA; d_gene: TRBD1; CDR3aa: CASTEDRLDKYGYTF; CDR3nt: TGTGCCAGCACCGAGGACAGGCTAGATAAGTATGGCTACACCTTC
v_gene: TRBV5-1; j_gene: TRBJ2-2; abundance: NA; d_gene: TRBD1; CDR3aa: CASSFPQGQGAIGELFF; CDR3nt: TGCGCCAGCAGCTTCCCGCAGGGACAGGGGGCGATCGGGGAGCTGTTTTTT
v_gene: TRBV16; j_gene: TRBJ1-2; abundance: medium-sized; d_gene: TRBD1; CDR3aa: CASSPDRAANYGYTF; CDR3nt: TGTGCCAGCAGTCCGGACAGGGCCGCTAACTATGGCTACACCTTC